Below are 13 T cell receptor beta chains sequenced from a single sample in a study of blood T cell repertoires in COVID-19. Generated by immunoSEQ multiplex PCR, the TCRdb table keeps only in-frame clones and is missing some. The data contain approximately 150,000 clones, over 75% of them seen just once; the ten biggest clones take up 6%. The sample was PBMCs or T cells enriched from blood (not recorded which). These receptors originate from a man between 35 and 55 years old who had recovered from COVID-19.

The chain employs TRBV7-3 and TRBJ2-2, with D hard to call. With 1 base removed from V and 1 base from J, the gap between germline ends came to 10 bases. The CDR3 consists of 16 residues. Looked up from germline, CDR1 is SGHTA and CDR2 is FQGTGA. For the CDR3, the DNA is TGTGCCAGCAGCTTAATTCGGGTCGTGAACACCGGGGAGCTGTTTTTT. This translates into CASSLIRVVNTGELFF.

Only a few counts were recorded for this clone. The chain couples TRBV29-1 to TRBJ1-1; D gene uncertain. The germline gives CDR1 SQVTM, CDR2 ANQGSEA. The CDR3 spans 12 residues. Trimming removed 4 bases at V and 4 bases at J, with 10 bases between. CDR3 sequence reads: CSVGALGTEAFF. CDR3 in DNA: TGCAGCGTTGGGGCGCTTGGCACTGAAGCTTTCTTT.

The J gene is TRBJ2-2, the V gene TRBV11-2; 9 bases are a match to TRBD1. The CDR3 contains 15 residues. Germline values: CDR1 SGHAT, CDR2 FQNNGV. The J segment lost 0 bases and the V segment lost 5 bases, leaving 1 base of the junction unmatched. CDR3 in DNA: TGTGCCAGCAGCCGACAGGGGGCGAACACCGGGGAGCTGTTTTTT. Translated, it gives CASSRQGANTGELFF.

The V call is TRBV4-1, the J call TRBJ2-3; TRBD2 agrees at 14 bases. The CDR3 length is 16 residues. V gave up 4 bases and J gave up 5 bases; unmatched junction bases: 5. Germline-derived CDR1 and CDR2 are MGHRA and YSYEKL. CDR3 nucleotides: TGCGCCAGCAGCCCACGACTAGCGGGGGGGCTAGATACGCAGTATTTT. Protein: CASSPRLAGGLDTQYF.

V usage is TRBV24-1 and J usage is TRBJ2-2; weak D call: TRBD1 (5 bases). The V gene's germline CDR1 is KGHDR and CDR2 SFDVKD. Trimming left V 3 bases short and J 1 base short, with 14 bases between. There are 17 residues in the CDR3. The CDR3 region has the DNA TGTGCCACCAGTGATGGGTGGGGCAGGCAGAACACCGGGGAGCTGTTTTTT. This encodes CATSDGWGRQNTGELFF.

The V gene is TRBV20-1, the J gene TRBJ1-6, with D perhaps TRBD1 (5 bases). Germline CDR1 is DFQATT and CDR2 is SNEGSKA (reference sequence). The CDR3 runs to 13 residues. V lost 3 bases, J lost 7 bases, and 10 bases lay in between. The CDR3 reads CSASGGANSPLHF. The CDR3 region has the DNA TGCAGTGCTAGTGGCGGGGCAAATTCACCCCTCCACTTT.

The rearrangement joins TRBV5-1 to TRBJ1-2; D remains unclear. V was shortened by 6 bases and J by 0 bases, with 15 bases between the two germline ends. Germline lookup yields CDR1 SGHRS and CDR2 YFSETQ. The CDR3 has 15 amino acids. The CDR3 DNA follows: TGCGCCAGCACCTATGGCAGGATAACTAACTATGGCTACACCTTC. Translated, it gives CASTYGRITNYGYTF. The full variable domain, completed using reference TRBV5-1 and TRBJ1-2, is KAGVTQTPRYLIKTRGQQVTLSCSPISGHRSVSWYQQTPGQGLQFLFEYFSETQRNKGNFPGRFSGRQFSNSRSEMNVSTLELGDSALYLCASTYGRITNYGYTFGSGTRLTVV.

The chain has TRBV7-3 and TRBJ2-5; TRBD2 matches 11 bases. Germline CDR1 SGHTA, CDR2 FQGTGA. Germline trimming cut 2 bases from V and 7 bases from J; bases unmatched to any gene: 6. The length of the CDR3 is 15 residues. This CDR3 reads CASSLSGTSGGTQYF. CDR3 nucleotides: TGTGCCAGCAGCTTATCGGGGACTAGCGGCGGGACCCAGTACTTC.

The V gene is TRBV2, the J gene TRBJ1-2; D call uncertain. Between the trimmed V and J ends, which lost 6 bases and 4 bases, there was a span of 18 bases. Germline V CDR1 and CDR2: SNHLY, FYNNEI. The CDR3 loop spans 15 amino acids. CDR3 nucleotide sequence: TGTGCCAGCAGGGAGGGCTGGGGTGACACCTATGGCTACACCTTC. It is translated as CASREGWGDTYGYTF.

This clone came up once. The chain's CDR3 is CASSPTGSGNTIYF. CDR3 in DNA: TGCGCCAGCAGCCCGACAGGGTCTGGAAACACCATATATTTT. The chain employs TRBV10-1 and TRBJ1-3, with 7 bases that match TRBD1. The CDR3 covers 14 residues. Germline V gives CDR1 WNHNN, CDR2 SYGVQD (reference sequence). Trimming at V came to 6 bases and at J to 1 base, leaving 3 bases not matched to a gene.

The V gene is TRBV19, the J gene TRBJ1-1; a weak D match, TRBD1 (5 bases). The CDR3 sequence is 14 residues long. Germline CDR1 reads LNHDA; CDR2 reads SQIVND (reference sequence). Deletions cut 5 bases from V and 0 bases from J, with 10 bases between. The CDR3 DNA follows: TGTGCCAGTAGTCCTAGGGACTTGAACACTGAAGCTTTCTTT. The encoded protein is CASSPRDLNTEAFF.

This clone has a single count. V and J are TRBV2 and TRBJ2-3; tentatively, D is TRBD1 (5 bases). The V end lost 2 bases, the J end lost 3 bases, and 12 bases lay between the germline ends. CDR3 length equals 15 residues. The germline V gene has CDR1 SNHLY and CDR2 FYNNEI. The DNA of the CDR3 is TGTGCCAGCAGTGAAAGGGGTGGTAGAACAGATACGCAGTATTTT. Protein product: CASSERGGRTDTQYF.

This sequence joins TRBV19 and TRBJ1-2; weak D call: TRBD1 (6 bases). V was shortened by 5 bases and J by 8 bases, with 15 bases between the two germline ends. CDR3 length: 13 residues. Germline assignment: CDR1 LNHDA and CDR2 SQIVND (reference sequence). In DNA, the CDR3 is TGTGCCAGTAGTCAACAGGGTACGGGCGGCTACACCTTC. This translates into CASSQQGTGGYTF.